The rows below give T cell receptor beta chains drawn from one sample of a study of cytomegalovirus exposure and HLA in healthy donors. This table comes from immunoSEQ multiplex PCR, and its TCRdb copy is limited to in-frame clones, with some not included. Of around 93,000 clones listed, about four fifths are singletons. The sample taken for sequencing was PBMCs. The receptors stem from a man aged 50 or older in good health and CMV-seronegative. The CDR3 runs from the conserved cysteine through the conserved F or W. A D gene is named only where the DNA matches it firmly. A clone size is listed for some rows: how often the clone was seen (once, few, many), or a class if it is expanded.

clone_size j_call v_call d_call cdr3_nt cdr3_aa
NA TRBJ1-2 TRBV7-9 NA TGTGCCAGCAGCTTAGATCCCCTCTATGGCTACACCTTC CASSLDPLYGYTF
NA TRBJ2-1 TRBV5-4 TRBD2 TGTGCCAGCAGTCCGAGGGCGGGGGGGGTTGAGCAGTTCTTC CASSPRAGGVEQFF
once TRBJ2-1 TRBV5-1 TRBD2 TGCGCCAGCAGCTTAAACGGGGGGGCAAATGAACAGTTCTTC CASSLNGGANEQFF
NA TRBJ1-1 TRBV6-6 NA TGTGCCAGCAGTAGCCTAGGACAGAACACTGAAGCTTTCTTT CASSSLGQNTEAFF
NA TRBJ2-7 TRBV27 NA TGTGCCAGCAGTTTCGGCCTTCCTGGGGGAGGCTACGAGCAGTACTTC CASSFGLPGGGYEQYF
NA TRBJ1-4 TRBV5-1 NA TGCGCCAGCAGCCCCGGGGGGGCGACTAATGAAAAACTGTTTTTT CASSPGGATNEKLFF
NA TRBJ2-1 TRBV5-1 TRBD1 TGCGCCAGCAGCTGGACAGGCGGCTCCTACAATGAGCAGTTCTTC CASSWTGGSYNEQFF
few TRBJ1-1 TRBV6-5 NA TGTGCCAGCAGTTACCGGGGACACTTTGAAGCTTTCTTT CASSYRGHFEAFF
NA TRBJ2-1 TRBV2 TRBD2 TGTGCCAGCAGTACTAGCGGGAGGCCAGACAATGAGCAGTTCTTC CASSTSGRPDNEQFF
NA TRBJ2-2 TRBV6-4 NA TGTGCCAGCAGTGAGTCTTTTAGCTCCGGGGAGCTGTTTTTT CASSESFSSGELFF
NA TRBJ2-7 TRBV5-4 NA TGTGCCAGCAGCTTCTCGGCAGGGGCCCCCTCCTACGAGCAGTACTTC CASSFSAGAPSYEQYF
NA TRBJ2-2 TRBV6-5 TRBD2 TGTGCCAGCAGCACAACTAGCGGGAGTACCGGGGAGCTGTTTTTT CASSTTSGSTGELFF
NA TRBJ2-6 TRBV30 TRBD1 TGTGCCTGGAGAAACCCACAGGGGGCAACTGGGGCCAACGTCCTGACTTTC CAWRNPQGATGANVLTF
NA TRBJ2-1 TRBV6-6 TRBD1 TGTGCCAGCAGTGGACCGGGACAGGGGCAGTTCTTC CASSGPGQGQFF
NA TRBJ2-7 TRBV6-6 TRBD1 TGTGCCAGCGCCCATCCCCGGGACAGGATATACGAGCAGTACTTC CASAHPRDRIYEQYF
NA TRBJ1-2 TRBV18 TRBD1 TGTGCCAGCTCACCCGGAAGGACAGGGGCTAACTATGGCTACACCTTC CASSPGRTGANYGYTF
NA TRBJ2-3 TRBV5-1 TRBD1 TGCGCCAGCAGTTACAGGGGCGCTGGCACAGATACGCAGTATTTT CASSYRGAGTDTQYF
NA TRBJ1-1 TRBV11-2 NA TGTGCCAGCAGCTTAGAGCTTCGGGTTGCTGAAGCTTTCTTT CASSLELRVAEAFF
NA TRBJ1-5 TRBV6-1 NA TGTGCCAGCAGGGAAAACATGAATCAGCCCCAGCATTTT CASRENMNQPQHF
once TRBJ2-7 TRBV5-1 TRBD2 TGCGCCAGCAGCCCAACCCTAGCGGGGCTGGGGGACGAGCAGTACTTC CASSPTLAGLGDEQYF
NA TRBJ2-5 TRBV21-1 NA TGTGCCAGCAGCAAAGGGCCAGGGGAGACCCAGTACTTC CASSKGPGETQYF
few TRBJ2-2 TRBV5-1 NA TGCGCCAGCAGCCCCGGACATAACACCGGGGAGCTGTTTTTT CASSPGHNTGELFF
few TRBJ2-6 TRBV6-1 NA TGTGCCAGCAGCGGCTCTGGGGCCAACGTCCTGACTTTC CASSGSGANVLTF
NA TRBJ2-7 TRBV25-1 NA TGTGCCAGCAGTTCTATCTCCCCGGGGTCCTACGAGCAGTACTTC CASSSISPGSYEQYF
NA TRBJ2-1 TRBV5-4 NA TGTGCCAGCAGCTTTGGGGGGATGAATAATGAGCAGTTCTTC CASSFGGMNNEQFF
NA TRBJ2-7 TRBV5-1 TRBD2 TGCGCCAGCAGTCCCACTATAGCGGGAGGGCTTTCCGAGCAGTACTTC CASSPTIAGGLSEQYF
once TRBJ2-7 TRBV5-1 NA TGCGCCAGCATGGGCAGCGGCTACGAGCAGTACTTC CASMGSGYEQYF
NA TRBJ2-5 TRBV19 NA TGTGCCAGTAGTATTGGGGGGGGCCATAAGTCCGAGACCCAGTACTTC CASSIGGGHKSETQYF
NA TRBJ1-5 TRBV11-2 NA TGTGCCAGCAGCTTAGATCGGACAGATGCTCAGCCCCAGCATTTT CASSLDRTDAQPQHF
NA TRBJ1-3 TRBV7-9 NA TGTGCCAGCATCCTAGGGGGTCGAAACACCATATATTTT CASILGGRNTIYF
once TRBJ1-2 TRBV7-6 TRBD1 TGTGCCAGCAGCTTAGCGCGGACAGGGAGGAACTATGGCTACACCTTC CASSLARTGRNYGYTF
NA TRBJ2-1 TRBV29-1 NA TGCAGCGTTGAATATTGGAGCAGACCCTCCTCCTACAATGAGCAGTTCTTC CSVEYWSRPSSYNEQFF
NA TRBJ2-7 TRBV29-1 NA TGCAGCGTTGTCGGGGACTCAAACTCCTACGAGCAGTACTTC CSVVGDSNSYEQYF
NA TRBJ2-7 TRBV6-1 NA TGTGCCAGCAGCTTAGACACGATCAGGTACGAGCAGTACTTC CASSLDTIRYEQYF
few TRBJ1-4 TRBV18 TRBD1 TGTGCCAGCTCCCCCCGGACAGGGGAAAATGAAAAACTGTTTTTT CASSPRTGENEKLFF
few TRBJ2-7 TRBV28 NA TGTGCCAGCAGCCAAAGGGCAGGGCGCCCTGTCGAGCAGTACTTC CASSQRAGRPVEQYF
NA TRBJ2-1 TRBV6-5 TRBD1 TGTGCCAGCAGTTATGGACAGGGGTTTGCGGATGAGCAGTTCTTC CASSYGQGFADEQFF
NA TRBJ2-7 TRBV5-1 TRBD1 TGCGCCAGCAGCTTTTTGGACAGGGTCTACGAGCAGTACTTC CASSFLDRVYEQYF
NA TRBJ2-5 TRBV29-1 NA TGCAGCTTCCAACCCCCCGGGGTTGAGACCCAGTACTTC CSFQPPGVETQYF
few TRBJ2-1 TRBV11-2 TRBD2 TGTGCCAGCAGCTTTACCAGCGGGACTTACAATGAGCAGTTCTTC CASSFTSGTYNEQFF
NA TRBJ2-7 TRBV4-3 TRBD1 TGCGCCAGCAGCCAGGATTACAGGGGCAGATCCTACGAGCAGTACTTC CASSQDYRGRSYEQYF
NA TRBJ2-3 TRBV10-1 TRBD2 TGCGCCAGCCTACTAGCGGGGTACACAGATACGCAGTATTTT CASLLAGYTDTQYF
NA TRBJ2-7 TRBV6-6 NA TGTGCCAGCAGCGTGTCTTCCTCCTACGAGCAGTACTTC CASSVSSSYEQYF
NA TRBJ2-7 TRBV19 TRBD1 TGTGCCAGTAGTACAGGGGACAGCGTGGTGGTGCCCTACGAGCAGTACTTC CASSTGDSVVVPYEQYF
NA TRBJ1-2 TRBV6-5 NA TGTGCCAGCAGTTACTCCGTTATAGGAGGAGGATATGGCTACACCTTC CASSYSVIGGGYGYTF
NA TRBJ2-7 TRBV7-2 TRBD2 TGTGCCAGCAGCCTAGGACTAGCGGGAACCGAGCAGCAGTACTTC CASSLGLAGTEQQYF
NA TRBJ2-7 TRBV9 TRBD2 TGTGCCAGCAGCGGCGCTAGCGGAGGAGGATACGAGCAGTACTTC CASSGASGGGYEQYF
NA TRBJ1-1 TRBV5-8 TRBD1 TGTGCCAGCAGCCTGGGACAGAGGAACACTGAAGCTTTCTTT CASSLGQRNTEAFF
NA TRBJ2-5 TRBV19 TRBD2 TGTGCCAGTAGTCAGAATTTTGAACCGGGACTAGCGGGATCAACTAAACAAGAGACCCAGTACTTC CASSQNFEPGLAGSTKQETQYF
NA TRBJ1-2 TRBV7-2 NA TGTGCCAGCAGCTTGAATATCGTGGGCGGCTACACCTTC CASSLNIVGGYTF
NA TRBJ1-5 TRBV29-1 NA TGCAGCTTCCGGCCGGACAGCCGGGCGGATCAGCCCCAGCATTTT CSFRPDSRADQPQHF
few TRBJ2-1 TRBV6-6 NA TGTGCCAGCAGCGACGGGTACAATGAGCAGTTCTTC CASSDGYNEQFF
NA TRBJ2-2 TRBV28 TRBD2 TGTGCCAGCAGGCGGTTAACTAGCGACACCGGGGAGCTGTTTTTT CASRRLTSDTGELFF